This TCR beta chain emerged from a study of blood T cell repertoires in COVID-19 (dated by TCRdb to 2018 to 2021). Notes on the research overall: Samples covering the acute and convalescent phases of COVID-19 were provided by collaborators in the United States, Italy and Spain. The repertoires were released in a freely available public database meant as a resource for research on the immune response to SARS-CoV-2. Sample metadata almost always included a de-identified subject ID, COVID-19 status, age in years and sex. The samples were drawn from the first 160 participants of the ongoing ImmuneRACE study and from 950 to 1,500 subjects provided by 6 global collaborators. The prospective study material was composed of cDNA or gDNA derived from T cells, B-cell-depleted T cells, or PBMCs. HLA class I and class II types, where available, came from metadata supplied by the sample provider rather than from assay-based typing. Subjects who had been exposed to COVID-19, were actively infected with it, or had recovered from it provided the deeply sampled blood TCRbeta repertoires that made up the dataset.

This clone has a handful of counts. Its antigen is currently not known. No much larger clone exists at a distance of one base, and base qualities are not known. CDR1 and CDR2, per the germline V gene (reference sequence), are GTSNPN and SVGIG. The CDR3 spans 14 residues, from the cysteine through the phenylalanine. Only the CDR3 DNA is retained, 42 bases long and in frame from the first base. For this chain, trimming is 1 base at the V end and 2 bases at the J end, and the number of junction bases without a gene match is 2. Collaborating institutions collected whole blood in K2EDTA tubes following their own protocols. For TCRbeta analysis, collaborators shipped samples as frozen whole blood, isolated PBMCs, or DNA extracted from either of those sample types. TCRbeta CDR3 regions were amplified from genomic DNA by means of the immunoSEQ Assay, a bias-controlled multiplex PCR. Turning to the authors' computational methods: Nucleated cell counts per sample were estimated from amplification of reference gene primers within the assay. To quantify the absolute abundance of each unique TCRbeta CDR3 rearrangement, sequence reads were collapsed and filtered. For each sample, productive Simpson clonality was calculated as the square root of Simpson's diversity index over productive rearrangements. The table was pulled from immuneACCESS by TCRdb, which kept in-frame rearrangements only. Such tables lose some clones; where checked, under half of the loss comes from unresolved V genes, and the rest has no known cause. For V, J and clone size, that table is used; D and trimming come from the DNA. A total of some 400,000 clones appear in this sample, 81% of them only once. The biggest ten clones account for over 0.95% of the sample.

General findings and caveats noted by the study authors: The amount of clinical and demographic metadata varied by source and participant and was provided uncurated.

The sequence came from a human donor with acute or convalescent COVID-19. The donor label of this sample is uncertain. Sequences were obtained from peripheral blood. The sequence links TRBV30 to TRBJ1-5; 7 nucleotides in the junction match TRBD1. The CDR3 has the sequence CAWSAGQGNQPQHF. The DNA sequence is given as TGTGCCTGGAGTGCCGGACAGGGCAATCAGCCCCAGCATTTT.